The clone carrying this T cell receptor (beta chain) was counted a single time. Its antigen is unidentified. The same CDR3 is also encoded by other DNA sequences in this sample. This record belongs to a study of shared clonotypes between healthy human individuals. The study, taken as a whole, reports: Non-shared clonotypes were found to have lower generation probabilities than the clonotypes that were shared by all four of the sorted-subset donors. Read depth was anticipated to influence clonotype sharing among donors. Richness estimates generally favored naive over memory subsets.

The data were produced by immunoSEQ multiplex PCR, yet TCRdb's version contains in-frame clones alone and is incomplete. The table includes under 1,100,000 clones, 65% to 75% detected once. With V trimmed by 1 base and J by 2 bases, 2 bases remained unmatched. The germline CDR1 and CDR2 sequences are SGHAT and FQNNGV. This CDR3 spans 15 amino acids. The chain couples TRBV11-2 to TRBJ2-3; TRBD1 matches at 8 bases. The sequencing sample was made of memory CD4+ T cells sorted from blood. Specified subset: CD45RA-negative fraction. The sequence derives from a man aged 18 to 30 in good health. For the CDR3, the DNA is TGTGCCAGCAGCTTAGGGCAGGGGGCCACAGATACGCAGTATTTT. Protein: CASSLGQGATDTQYF.